Following are 25 T cell receptor beta chains from one sample sequenced in a study of vaccination and CD4 T cells after COVID-19. Oncomine TCR Beta short-read sequencing was applied to DNA from cultured CD4+ T cells. Each CDR3 protein is one row after TCRdb ran MiXCR on the PCR reads. This table has 4,000 to 4,500 distinct CDR3 sequences, 21% appearing once. Their antigens are not known. Treatment specified: roughly nine-day PBMC culture with coronavirus spike peptide pools or control peptides (ViraFEST assay). The material sequenced was CD4+ T cells from blood, cultured in vitro, taken after SARS-CoV-2 vaccination. Receptors were obtained from a human donor who had recovered from COVID-19.

In its sample, this clonotype was seen a few times. The chain employs TRBV29-1 and TRBJ1-2; D ambiguous. The CDR3 runs to 14 residues. V shed 1 base and J shed 3 bases, with 12 bases lying between them. CDR1 SQVTM and CDR2 ANQGSEA come from the germline V gene. The CDR3 DNA is TGCAGCGTTGAAGGTGGTCAAACCGACTATGGCTACACCTTC. Translating gives CSVEGGQTDYGYTF.

This rearrangement joins TRBV19 to TRBJ2-6, with unresolved D. Germline V gene data show CDR1 as LNHDA and CDR2 as SQIVND (reference sequence). The CDR3 has 14 residues. Trimming pared 6 bases from V and 0 bases from J, leaving 6 bases between. DNA for the CDR3: TGTGCCAGTAGAATGCGCTCTGGGGCCAACGTCCTGACTTTC. Protein sequence: CASRMRSGANVLTF.

The genes are TRBV19 and TRBJ2-7; 7 bases map to TRBD1. J gave up 3 bases and V 5 bases, and 7 bases lay outside the gene matches. Germline-derived CDR1 and CDR2 are LNHDA and SQIVND (reference sequence). CDR3 length: 14 amino acids. The CDR3, as DNA: TGTGCCAGTAGTGTTTCGGACAGGTTCTACGAGCAGTACTTC. The encoded protein is CASSVSDRFYEQYF.

The genes are TRBV19 and TRBJ2-3; 10 bases fit TRBD1. The J segment lost 0 bases and the V segment lost 7 bases, leaving 7 bases of the junction unmatched. The CDR3 length is 16 residues. The germline V gene encodes CDR1 LNHDA and CDR2 SQIVND (reference sequence). This chain's CDR3 is CASIDPGQGSTDTQYF. CDR3 in DNA: TGTGCCAGTATAGATCCGGGACAGGGGAGCACAGATACGCAGTATTTT.

By proportion, this clonotype is medium-sized (0.01 to 0.1%). This rearrangement joins TRBV28 to TRBJ1-6; D might be TRBD1 (6 bases). Per germline, CDR1 MDHEN and CDR2 SYDVKM. CDR3 size: 15 residues. V lost 4 bases to trimming and J lost 9 bases, with 16 bases between them. The CDR3 here is CASSSQDRDSSPLHF. The CDR3 bases are TGTGCCAGCAGTTCGCAGGACAGAGATAGTTCACCCCTCCACTTT.

V is TRBV7-3 and J is TRBJ2-3; 9 bases are shared with TRBD2. Unmatched junction bases numbered 9, after V lost 6 bases and J lost 5 bases. Germline lookup yields CDR1 SGHTA and CDR2 FQGTGA. The CDR3 sequence is 15 residues long. In DNA form, the CDR3 reads TGTGCCAGCAGTGGTGGCGGGGGGGCCGGAGATACGCAGTATTTT. Its protein is CASSGGGGAGDTQYF.

This clonotype occurred a few times. The J gene is TRBJ1-2, the V gene TRBV19, with D possibly being TRBD1 (5 bases). This CDR3 region has 13 residues. CDR1 LNHDA and CDR2 SQIVND come from the germline V gene (reference sequence). The V gene lost 7 bases and the J gene lost 5 bases, with 14 bases spanning the gap. The CDR3 nucleotides read TGTGCCAGTACCAGGGTCCCCGATTATGGCTACACCTTC. Translation: CASTRVPDYGYTF.

This clonotype appeared a few times. The chain has TRBV6-2 or TRBV6-3 and TRBJ1-6; perhaps TRBD1 as D (6 bases). The CDR3 consists of 17 residues. Germline CDR1 MNHEY, CDR2 SVGEGT. CDR3 DNA: TGTGGCCGGGGGCCCAACTTCCCATACAGGGATAATTCACCCCTCCACTTT. It yields the protein CGRGPNFPYRDNSPLHF.

V usage is TRBV4-2 and J usage is TRBJ1-1; no definite D call. V gave up 2 bases and J gave up 4 bases, with 8 bases separating them. There are 13 residues in the CDR3. Germline values: CDR1 LGHNA, CDR2 YNFKEQ. The CDR3 DNA is TGTGCCAGCAGCCAATCCCCCGGCACTGAAGCTTTCTTT. This translates into CASSQSPGTEAFF.

There are a few counts of this clonotype. The chain employs TRBV20-1 and TRBJ2-2; no clear D gene. This CDR3 comprises 15 residues. In germline, CDR1 is DFQATT, CDR2 SNEGSKA (reference sequence). V shed 3 bases and J shed 0 bases, with 11 bases lying between them. CDR3 nucleotide sequence: TGCAGTGCTAGGCCCCCCCTAGCGAACACCGGGGAGCTGTTTTTT. It encodes CSARPPLANTGELFF.

This clonotype is categorized as medium-sized. The CDR3 here is CASSSSGTVYGYTF. CDR3 DNA: TGTGCCAGCAGTTCCTCCGGGACAGTCTATGGCTACACCTTC. The chain combines TRBV28 with TRBJ1-2, with TRBD1 identical over 7 bases. With V trimmed by 4 bases and J by 4 bases, 6 bases remained unmatched. Germline CDR1 and CDR2: MDHEN and SYDVKM. This CDR3 has 14 amino acids.

The CDR3 reads CASISVGGGRAGYGYTF. Written as DNA, the CDR3 is TGTGCCAGCATTTCCGTCGGCGGGGGCAGGGCGGGCTATGGCTACACCTTC. The rearrangement joins TRBV6-1 to TRBJ1-2, with TRBD1 as a possible D gene (6 bases). Germline V CDR1 and CDR2: MNHNS, SASEGT. This CDR3 has 17 amino acids. V was cut by 7 bases and J by 4 bases, with 25 bases left in between.

By sample fraction, this clonotype is medium-sized. CDR3 in DNA: TGTGCCAGCTCCTCTTTCTGGTTGGGGGAAGCCTACGAGCAGTACTTC. Translating it yields CASSSFWLGEAYEQYF. The V call is TRBV7-9, the J call TRBJ2-7; D might be TRBD1 or TRBD2, each matching 5 bases. V gave up 8 bases and J gave up 2 bases, with 22 bases separating them. Germline values: CDR1 SEHNR, CDR2 FQNEAQ (reference sequence). The CDR3 runs to 16 residues.

The rearrangement joins TRBV5-1 to TRBJ2-5; 7 nucleotides match TRBD1. The V gene's germline CDR1 is SGHRS and CDR2 YFSETQ. The trim removed 0 bases at V and 1 base at J, leaving 6 bases unmatched. There are 16 residues in the CDR3. CDR3 protein: CASSLGVRDSQETQYF. The DNA of the CDR3 is TGCGCCAGCAGCTTGGGAGTTCGGGACAGCCAAGAGACCCAGTACTTC.

The V call is TRBV18, the J call TRBJ2-7; D is ambiguous. The germline CDR1 and CDR2 sequences are KGHSH and LQKENI. The CDR3 spans 13 residues. V dropped 3 bases and J dropped 3 bases, with 9 bases sitting between them. CDR3 region: CASSPGQIYEQYF. CDR3 DNA sequence: TGTGCCAGCTCACCGGGCCAGATCTACGAGCAGTACTTC.

This clonotype appeared a few times. The rearrangement joins TRBV27 to TRBJ1-5; no clear D gene. Per the germline V gene, CDR1 is MNHEY and CDR2 is SMNVEV (reference sequence). V lost 3 bases to trimming and J lost 0 bases, with 9 bases between them. The CDR3 totals 15 residues. The CDR3 DNA reads TGTGCCAGCAGTTTCCTCGTTGATAGCAATCAGCCCCAGCATTTT. Translated, it gives CASSFLVDSNQPQHF.

This clonotype was recorded a few times. The chain couples TRBV25-1 to TRBJ1-1; no firm D call. Trimming cost V 2 bases and J 6 bases, with 10 bases left between them. The CDR3 consists of 13 residues. Germline lookup yields CDR1 MGHDK and CDR2 SYGVNS. As DNA, the CDR3 is TGTGCCAGCAGTGAAAGTGTAAGTCCTGAAGCTTTCTTT. Translated, it gives CASSESVSPEAFF.

This clonotype came up a few times. The CDR3 sequence: CASSLSGGNTGELFF. The CDR3 DNA follows: TGTGCCAGCAGCCTCTCTGGGGGGAACACCGGGGAGCTGTTTTTT. The gene calls are TRBV7-2 and TRBJ2-2; TRBD1 or TRBD2 may be the D gene (5 bases each). This CDR3 contains 15 residues. Germline CDR1 is SGHTA and CDR2 is FQGNSA. V lost 5 bases, J lost 1 base, and 11 bases lay in between.

This clonotype was observed a few times. This chain links TRBV7-2 with TRBJ2-2; D not certain. Germline V gene lookup returns CDR1 SGHTA and CDR2 FQGNSA. V was pared by 4 bases and J by 1 base, with 10 bases between. The CDR3 contains 15 residues. CDR3 DNA sequence: TGTGCCAGCAGCTCCCGACACTTGAACACCGGGGAGCTGTTTTTT. It is translated as CASSSRHLNTGELFF.

This clonotype is judged medium-sized (0.01 to 0.1%). The chain uses TRBV6-1 and TRBJ2-7; TRBD1 agrees at 7 bases. CDR3 length: 15 residues. V lost 6 bases to trimming and J lost 1 base; unmatched junction nucleotides: 9. Germline V lookup: CDR1 MNHNS, CDR2 SASEGT. DNA of the CDR3: TGTGCCAGCAGGAATTCCGGGACAGCTTCCTACGAGCAGTACTTC. This codes for CASRNSGTASYEQYF.

This chain joins TRBV19 and TRBJ1-5; D is perhaps TRBD1 (5 bases). Germline V CDR1 and CDR2: LNHDA, SQIVND (reference sequence). V was pared by 7 bases and J by 7 bases, with 17 bases between. CDR3 length: 14 residues. CDR3 in DNA: TGTGCCAGTAAAGGAGGGGCAGTTACGCAGCCCCAGCATTTT. Translating gives CASKGGAVTQPQHF.

The V call is TRBV2, the J call TRBJ2-3; 9 bases are shared with TRBD2. The V segment lost 4 bases and the J segment 1 base; nucleotides outside the gene matches: 3. In germline, CDR1 is SNHLY, CDR2 FYNNEI. The length of the CDR3 is 15 residues. CDR3 bases: TGTGCCAGCAGTGTTAGGACTAGCGGCACAGATACGCAGTATTTT. It translates to CASSVRTSGTDTQYF.

By share of the sample, this clonotype is medium-sized. The chain links TRBV7-2 to TRBJ2-1, with D perhaps matching TRBD1 (5 bases). Germline CDR1 reads SGHTA; CDR2 reads FQGNSA. Trimming removed 5 bases from V and 4 bases from J, with 9 bases in between. This CDR3 contains 13 residues. CDR3 residues: CASSADSYNEQFF. The CDR3 DNA sequence: TGTGCCAGCAGCGCCGACAGTTACAATGAGCAGTTCTTC.

This clonotype ranks as large (0.1 to 1%). The V call is TRBV20-1, the J call TRBJ1-5, with TRBD1 as a possible D gene (5 bases). The germline V gene has CDR1 DFQATT and CDR2 SNEGSKA (reference sequence). The CDR3 contains 15 residues. Trimming pared 5 bases from V and 0 bases from J, leaving 14 bases between. CDR3 DNA sequence: TGCAGTGCTCTTATGGAGGGGTATAGCAATCAGCCCCAGCATTTT. Translating gives CSALMEGYSNQPQHF.

V usage is TRBV6-1 and J usage is TRBJ2-2; possibly TRBD1 for D (6 bases). Germline V gene sequence: CDR1 MNHNS, CDR2 SASEGT. The CDR3 loop spans 14 amino acids. V dropped 6 bases and J dropped 6 bases, with 14 bases sitting between them. The CDR3 nucleotides read TGTGCCAGCAGGGAACAGGGTACCCCCGGGGAGCTGTTTTTT. Translation gives CASREQGTPGELFF.